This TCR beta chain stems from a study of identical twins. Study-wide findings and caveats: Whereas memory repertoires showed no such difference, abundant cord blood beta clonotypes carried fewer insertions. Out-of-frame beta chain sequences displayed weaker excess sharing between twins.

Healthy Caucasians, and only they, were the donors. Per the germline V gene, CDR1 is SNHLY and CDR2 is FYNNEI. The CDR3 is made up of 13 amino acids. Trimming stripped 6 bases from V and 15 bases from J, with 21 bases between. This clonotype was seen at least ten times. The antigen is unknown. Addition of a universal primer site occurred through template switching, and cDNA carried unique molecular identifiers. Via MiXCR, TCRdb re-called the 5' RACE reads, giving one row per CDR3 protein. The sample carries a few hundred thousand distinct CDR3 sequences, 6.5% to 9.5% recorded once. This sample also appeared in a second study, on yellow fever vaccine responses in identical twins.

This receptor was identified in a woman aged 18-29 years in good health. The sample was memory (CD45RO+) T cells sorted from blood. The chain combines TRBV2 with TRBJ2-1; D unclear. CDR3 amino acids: CASRSRWATLPFF. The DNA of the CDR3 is TGTGCCAGCAGGTCAAGGTGGGCGACCCTCCCGTTCTTC.